A single TCR beta chain is shown here with its context. This specimen belongs to a study of blood T cell repertoires in COVID-19. Study-wide context: Some COVID-19 samples were acute and others convalescent; all came from the United States, Italy and Spain.

The table came from immunoSEQ multiplex PCR; TCRdb's copy has only in-frame clones and leaves some out. The sample contains about 200,000 clones, 65% to 85% of which appear only once. Germline CDR1 is MNHNS and CDR2 is SASEGT. This CDR3 has 19 amino acids. V was clipped by 0 bases and J by 0 bases; unmatched bases: 8. The rearrangement links TRBV6-1 to TRBJ2-4; 10 bases are shared with TRBD1. Source material: peripheral blood. The receptor comes from a woman older than 75 with acute or convalescent COVID-19. CDR3 in amino acids: CASSEASGTGVGAKNIQYF. In DNA form, the CDR3 reads TGTGCCAGCAGTGAAGCCAGCGGGACAGGGGTCGGAGCCAAAAACATTCAGTACTTC.